The 11 T cell receptor beta chains below come from one sample, sequenced in a study of vaccination and CD4 T cells after COVID-19 (dated by TCRdb to about 2022). The library was obtained by PCR. Reads for this sample came from an Illumina iSeq 100. DNA from cultured CD4+ T cells underwent TCR sequencing with the Oncomine TCR Beta short-read assay at the Johns Hopkins FTIC core. TCRdb passed the public sequencing reads through fastp at Q25 and MiXCR, retaining productive beta sequences. CDR3 protein duplicates are merged, each entry listing the most common genes and DNA. For this sample the table gives some 16,000 distinct CDR3 sequences, of which around two fifths were detected only once. 9.5% to 15% of the sample lies in the top ten. Their antigens remain unidentified. The label giving this sample's treatment or condition can be read as: roughly 11-day PBMC culture with coronavirus spike peptide pools or control peptides (ViraFEST assay).

Sample: CD4+ T cells from blood, cultured in vitro. Receptors were obtained from a human donor who had recovered from COVID-19.

This rearrangement joins TRBV6-1 to TRBJ2-5; TRBD2 matches at 9 bases. V dropped 3 bases and J dropped 4; count of bases not matched to a gene: 18. The germline V gene has CDR1 MNHNS and CDR2 SASEGT. The CDR3 covers 19 residues. CDR3 sequence reads: CASSDSIPFGGRARETQYF. CDR3 sequence (DNA): TGTGCCAGCAGTGACTCCATTCCCTTTGGCGGGAGGGCCAGAGAGACCCAGTACTTC.

This clonotype was observed a few times. The chain is built from TRBV4-1 and TRBJ2-2; D possibly corresponds to TRBD1 (6 bases). This CDR3 comprises 13 residues. Germline CDR1 reads MGHRA; CDR2 reads YSYEKL. Trimming cost V 4 bases and J 5 bases, with 8 bases left between them. CDR3 sequence (DNA): TGCGCCAGCAGCCCCCAGGGGACCGGGGAGCTGTTTTTT. It is translated as CASSPQGTGELFF.

The J gene is TRBJ2-2, the V gene TRBV11-3, with 10 bases aligning to TRBD1. The germline CDR1 and CDR2 sequences are SGHNT and YENEEA. J lost 7 bases, V lost 5 bases, and 4 bases had no gene match. The CDR3 is 14 residues long. CDR3 loop: CASSRQGAVGELFF. The CDR3 nucleotides are TGTGCCAGCAGCCGACAGGGGGCGGTCGGGGAGCTGTTTTTT.

This clonotype was picked up a small number of times. The chain carries TRBV30 and TRBJ1-5; tentatively, D is TRBD1 (6 bases). This CDR3 has 15 amino acids. V lost 2 bases, J lost 0 bases, and 11 bases lay in between. Germline CDR1 is GTSNPN and CDR2 is SVGIG (reference sequence). In DNA, the CDR3 is TGTGCCTGGAGTCGGACAGCTAATAGCAATCAGCCCCAGCATTTT. Its translation is CAWSRTANSNQPQHF.

In its sample, this clonotype was seen a few times. The chain combines TRBV20-1 with TRBJ2-3; a weak D match, TRBD2 (5 bases). Trimming left V 0 bases short and J 0 bases short, with 10 bases between. Germline V CDR1 and CDR2: DFQATT, SNEGSKA (reference sequence). This CDR3 spans 15 amino acids. The CDR3 DNA reads TGCAGTGCTAGAGATCTAGCCCAAAGCACAGATACGCAGTATTTT. Its protein product is CSARDLAQSTDTQYF.

This chain uses TRBV5-4 with TRBJ1-2, with a tentative D call TRBD1 (5 bases). Per the germline V gene, CDR1 is SGHNT and CDR2 is YYREEE (reference sequence). CDR3 length equals 13 residues. Trimming stripped 4 bases from V and 2 bases from J, with 9 bases between. This CDR3 is CASSPGGNYGYTF. For the CDR3, the DNA is TGTGCCAGCAGCCCCGGGGGGAACTATGGCTACACCTTC.

This clonotype was seen a few times. The CDR3 coding sequence is TGTGCCAGCAGTGAGGTGGCAGGAGATTCACCCCTCCACTTT. Protein product: CASSEVAGDSPLHF. The rearrangement uses TRBV6-4 and TRBJ1-6; no firm D call. V lost 3 bases to trimming and J lost 8 bases, with 11 bases between them. The CDR3 extends over 14 amino acids. The germline V gene encodes CDR1 MRHNA and CDR2 SNTAGT.

This clonotype is categorized as large. The rearrangement joins TRBV20-1 to TRBJ2-7; 7 bases align to TRBD1. The CDR3 is 12 residues long. CDR1 and CDR2 (germline): DFQATT, SNEGSKA (reference sequence). The ends lost 6 bases at V and 2 bases at J; junction bases unmatched: 4. The CDR3 DNA reads as TGCAGTGCCCGGACAGGAGCCTACGAGCAGTACTTC. Protein: CSARTGAYEQYF.

This clonotype was observed a few times. V and J are TRBV20-1 and TRBJ1-2; a weak D match, TRBD1 (6 bases). V was shortened by 6 bases and J by 2 bases, with 13 bases between the two germline ends. The CDR3 totals 13 residues. Germline V CDR1 and CDR2: DFQATT, SNEGSKA (reference sequence). CDR3 protein: CSAGTQGNYGYTF. Written as DNA, the CDR3 is TGCAGTGCCGGAACCCAGGGGAACTATGGCTACACCTTC.

The sample holds a few counts of this clonotype. V and J are TRBV6-2 or TRBV6-3 and TRBJ2-3; 8 bases are a match to TRBD1. With V trimmed by 1 base and J by 4 bases, 7 bases remained unmatched. Looked up from germline, CDR1 is MNHEY and CDR2 is SVGEGT. This CDR3 is 16 amino acids long. CDR3: CASSYLRTGQADTQYF. CDR3 sequence (DNA): TGTGCCAGCAGTTACTTAAGGACAGGGCAAGCAGATACGCAGTATTTT.

This chain uses TRBV11-2 with TRBJ2-7; D tentatively reads TRBD1 or TRBD2 (5 bases each). Germline CDR1 and CDR2: SGHAT and FQNNGV. The germline V and J ends were trimmed by 2 bases and 0 bases, with 20 bases remaining between them. The length of the CDR3 is 18 residues. The CDR3 nucleotides read TGTGCCAGCAGCTTAAAAGGGACCGGATCAATTGCCTCCTACGAGCAGTACTTC. As protein: CASSLKGTGSIASYEQYF.